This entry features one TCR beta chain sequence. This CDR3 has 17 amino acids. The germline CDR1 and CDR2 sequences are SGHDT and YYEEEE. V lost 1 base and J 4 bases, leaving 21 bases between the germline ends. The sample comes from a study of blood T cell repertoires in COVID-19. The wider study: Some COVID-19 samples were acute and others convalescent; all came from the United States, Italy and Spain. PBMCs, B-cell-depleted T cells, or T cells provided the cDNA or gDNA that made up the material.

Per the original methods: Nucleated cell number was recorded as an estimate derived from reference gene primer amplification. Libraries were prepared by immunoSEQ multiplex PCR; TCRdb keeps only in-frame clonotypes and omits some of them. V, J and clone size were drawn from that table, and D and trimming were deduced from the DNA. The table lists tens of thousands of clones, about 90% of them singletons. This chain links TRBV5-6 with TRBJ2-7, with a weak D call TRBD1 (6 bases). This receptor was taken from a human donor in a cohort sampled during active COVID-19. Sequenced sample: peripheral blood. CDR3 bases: TGTGCCAGCAGCTTGATACAGGGTAACCAGATTTTTTACGAGCAGTACTTC. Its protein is CASSLIQGNQIFYEQYF. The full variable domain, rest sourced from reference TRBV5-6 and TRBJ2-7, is DAGVTQSPTHLIKTRGQQVTLRCSPKSGHDTVSWYQQALGQGPQFIFQYYEEEERQRGNFPDRFSGHQFPNYSSELNVNALLLGDSALYLCASSLIQGNQIFYEQYFGPGTRLTVT.